Each of the 8 T cell receptor beta chains below was sequenced from the same sample in a study of T cell changes during pregnancy in multiple sclerosis. Produced via immunoSEQ multiplex PCR; TCRdb's table is partial and in-frame only. The sample contains approximately 41,000 clones, 90% to 95% of which appear only once. Specimen: CD8+ T cells from peripheral blood mononuclear cells, collected in the third trimester of pregnancy. These receptor sequences come from a female donor with multiple sclerosis, enrolled in a pregnancy study.

The chain carries TRBV7-9 and TRBJ2-1; 7 nucleotides match TRBD2. Trimming took 1 base from V and 7 from J; bases not matched to a gene: 7. This CDR3 region has 15 residues. The germline V gene encodes CDR1 SEHNR and CDR2 FQNEAQ (reference sequence). The CDR3 coding sequence is TGTGCCAGCAGCTTAGGGCTAGCGGCCTTAAATGAGCAGTTCTTC. As protein: CASSLGLAALNEQFF.

This CDR3 reads CASSESGRPGVHQPQHF. The CDR3 nucleotides read TGTGCCAGCAGTGAAAGCGGCCGCCCGGGGGTTCATCAGCCCCAGCATTTT. The chain couples TRBV25-1 to TRBJ1-5, with a possible D match to TRBD1 (5 bases). The CDR3 has 17 amino acids. Germline CDR1 reads MGHDK; CDR2 reads SYGVNS. Trimming took off 2 bases at V and 5 bases at J, with 19 bases between the two ends.

V is TRBV13 and J is TRBJ1-1; D not resolved. The CDR3 length is 14 residues. V was pared by 4 bases and J by 6 bases, with 15 bases between. The V gene's germline CDR1 is PRHDT and CDR2 FYEKMQ (reference sequence). CDR3 sequence: CASSYPVEGAEAFF. CDR3 nucleotide sequence: TGTGCCAGCAGCTACCCCGTCGAGGGAGCTGAAGCTTTCTTT.

V usage is TRBV4-1 and J usage is TRBJ2-7, with D perhaps TRBD1 (6 bases). The V gene lost 3 bases and the J gene lost 2 bases, with 11 bases spanning the gap. Germline V gene lookup returns CDR1 MGHRA and CDR2 YSYEKL. CDR3 size: 14 residues. DNA for the CDR3: TGCGCCAGCAGCCATCAGGGGTCCACCTACGAGCAGTACTTC. Its translation is CASSHQGSTYEQYF.

The V call is TRBV29-1, the J call TRBJ2-1; D unresolved. Germline lookup yields CDR1 SQVTM and CDR2 ANQGSEA. CDR3 length equals 15 residues. V shed 0 bases and J shed 6 bases, with 15 bases lying between them. CDR3 amino acids: CSVEDRSSLPNEQFF. CDR3 in DNA: TGCAGCGTTGAAGATCGGTCGTCCCTGCCCAATGAGCAGTTCTTC.

The CDR3 DNA is TGTGCCAGTAGTATTAACAACGAGCAGTACTTC. This translates into CASSINNEQYF. V usage is TRBV19 and J usage is TRBJ2-7; no reliable D call. CDR3 length: 11 amino acids. Looked up from germline, CDR1 is LNHDA and CDR2 is SQIVND (reference sequence). V was shortened by 3 bases and J by 5 bases, with 5 bases between the two germline ends.

The CDR3 nucleotides read TGTGCCAGCAGCTCCCCGACAGGGGGCGATAGTGAAAAACTGTTTTTT. Residues: CASSSPTGGDSEKLFF. V gene TRBV7-2 combines with J gene TRBJ1-4; TRBD1 aligns across 10 bases. Germline lookup yields CDR1 SGHTA and CDR2 FQGNSA. CDR3 length equals 16 residues. With 4 bases clipped from V and 7 bases from J, the junction kept 9 bases outside the gene matches.

The chain employs TRBV7-9 and TRBJ1-1; no definite D call. This CDR3 has 12 residues. Germline CDR1 and CDR2: SEHNR and FQNEAQ (reference sequence). Trimming removed 5 bases from V and 4 bases from J, with 8 bases in between. CDR3 sequence (DNA): TGTGCCAGCAGCCCAGGAGGCACTGAAGCTTTCTTT. It specifies CASSPGGTEAFF.